This is a list of T cell receptor beta chains from one sample in a study of T cell repertoires in ileal Crohn's disease. Data came from immunoSEQ multiplex PCR; TCRdb stores just in-frame clones and leaves some out. This sample has more than 15,000 clones, with less than 65% found just once. The sequencing input was ileal tissue. These receptors were collected from an adult with Crohn's disease. CDR3s include the opening cysteine and the closing phenylalanine or tryptophan. A D gene is named only where the DNA matches it firmly. Where a row states a size, it is once, few, many or the class of an expanded clone; other rows omit it.

V,D,size,J,DNA,CDR3
TRBV11-2,-,-,TRBJ2-7,TGTGCCAGCAGCTTAGATGATCCAGCGTCCTACGAGCAGTACTTC,CASSLDDPASYEQYF
TRBV5-1,-,few,TRBJ1-2,TGCGCCAGCAGTTCCCCGGGAGAAAACTTGGGCTATGGCTACACCTTC,CASSSPGENLGYGYTF
TRBV18,-,-,TRBJ2-7,TGTGCCAGCTCACCAGGCGGCTCCGGGATCGAGCAGTACTTC,CASSPGGSGIEQYF
TRBV20-1,-,-,TRBJ1-2,TGCAGTGCAGCGGCCACAGGGGGCTACACCTTC,CSAAATGGYTF
TRBV12-2,-,-,TRBJ2-7,TGTGCAAGTCGCTTAGTAGCTCACTTCACGGACTCTGCGGGAGGGACTTTCTCCTACGAGCAGTACTTC,CASRLVAHFTDSAGGTFSYEQYF
TRBV5-1,TRBD2,-,TRBJ2-3,TGCGCCAGCAGCTTGCGCTCTCTGCGGGAGCCAGATACGCAGTATTTT,CASSLRSLREPDTQYF
TRBV7-4,-,-,TRBJ2-2,TGTGCCAGCAGCCCTCCCCCCGCGACAGTCGGTGACACCGGGGAGCTGTTTTTT,CASSPPPATVGDTGELFF
TRBV10-2,TRBD2,-,TRBJ2-7,TGCGCCAGCAGGACTAGCGGCGGCTACGAGCAGTACTTC,CASRTSGGYEQYF
TRBV11-2,TRBD2,-,TRBJ2-1,TGTGCCAGCAGCTCCCCCGTTGGTAGCGGGAGCGCCAATGAGCAGTTCTTC,CASSSPVGSGSANEQFF
TRBV5-4,-,-,TRBJ2-7,TGTGCCAGCAGCTTGCTTGACGGGATGAGCTCCTACGAGCAGTACTTC,CASSLLDGMSSYEQYF
TRBV30,TRBD1,-,TRBJ1-3,TGTGCCTGGAGTGGGGTCCGGGACAGGGAATTGTTTGGCTCTGGAAACACCATATATTTT,CAWSGVRDRELFGSGNTIYF
TRBV2,TRBD1,-,TRBJ2-1,TGTGCCAGCAAGAGGGGACAGGGCCTCCCCAATGAGCAGTTCTTC,CASKRGQGLPNEQFF
TRBV6-6,-,-,TRBJ1-2,TGTGCCAGCAGCAACAGTTTTAACTATGGCTACACCTTC,CASSNSFNYGYTF
TRBV6-5,-,few,TRBJ2-7,TGTGCCAGCAGTTACGGGCCAGGTCGAGGGTACGAGCAGTACTTC,CASSYGPGRGYEQYF
TRBV28,TRBD1,-,TRBJ2-7,TGTGCCAGCAGTTTAATGGGGACAGGGGCCTCCCACGAGCAGTACTTC,CASSLMGTGASHEQYF
TRBV2,-,-,TRBJ2-1,TGTGCCAGCAGTCGGGATAGCGGAAAATACAATGAGCAGTTCTTC,CASSRDSGKYNEQFF
TRBV9,TRBD2,-,TRBJ2-1,TGTGCCAGCAGCCACCCCCGACTAGCGGGAGTCTATGAGCAGTTCTTC,CASSHPRLAGVYEQFF
TRBV6-1,TRBD2,-,TRBJ2-7,TGTGCCAGCAGTGAAGAGAGACTAGCGGGAGAGTACGAGCAGTACTTC,CASSEERLAGEYEQYF
TRBV5-1,-,-,TRBJ1-5,TGCGCCAGCAGCTTACTATCCCATTATCGTAAACCACCCCCACGTCAGCATTTT,CASSLLSHYRKPPPRQHF
TRBV7-3,TRBD2,-,TRBJ2-1,TGTGCCAGCAACAAAATAGCGGGAGCCTTCAATGAGCAGTTCTTC,CASNKIAGAFNEQFF
TRBV19,-,-,TRBJ2-7,TGTGCCAGTAGTATAGGTCCCGTTCAGGGGGGAAGCTCCTACGAGCAGTACTTC,CASSIGPVQGGSSYEQYF
TRBV15,TRBD1,few,TRBJ2-3,TGTGCCACCAGCAGGGAGGTTACAGGGGCAACCGGGCGAGATACGCAGTATTTT,CATSREVTGATGRDTQYF
TRBV9,-,-,TRBJ1-2,TGTGCCAGCAGCTCCCAGGGGAAGGTTGGCTACACCTTC,CASSSQGKVGYTF
TRBV6-1,-,-,TRBJ2-1,TGTGCCAGCAGTGAAGCGAGGAGAAAGCAGTTCTTC,CASSEARRKQFF
TRBV10-2,-,-,TRBJ2-7,TGCGCCAGCAGTGAGGACCAAATCGGGTACGAGACCTACGAGCAGTACTTC,CASSEDQIGYETYEQYF
TRBV7-9,TRBD1,few,TRBJ2-2,TGTGCCAGCAGCTCCCGGGACAGGGGAAACACCGGGGAGCTGTTTTTT,CASSSRDRGNTGELFF
TRBV11-2,-,-,TRBJ1-2,TGTGCCAGCAGCTTAGACAGGGGACGGAGCTACACCTTC,CASSLDRGRSYTF
TRBV6-5,-,-,TRBJ1-1,TGTGCCAGCACCCATGGAGGGCCCATGAACACTGAAGCTTTCTTT,CASTHGGPMNTEAFF
TRBV5-6,-,-,TRBJ2-7,TGTGCCAGCAGCCCCACGGGATCTTCCTACGAGCAGTACTTC,CASSPTGSSYEQYF
TRBV10-1,TRBD1,few,TRBJ2-1,TGCGCCAGCAGTGTGAACAGGGGGGCGAATGAGCAGTTCTTC,CASSVNRGANEQFF
TRBV29-1,-,-,TRBJ2-1,TGCAGCGTTCGTTACCAGGACAGCCATTACAATGAGCAGTTCTTC,CSVRYQDSHYNEQFF
TRBV2,-,-,TRBJ2-7,TGTGCCAGCAGTGTAAGGGGTGAAGACGAGCAGTACTTC,CASSVRGEDEQYF
TRBV28,-,-,TRBJ1-2,TGTGCCAGCAGTTTTCTCCTCGGGGATGGCTACACCTTC,CASSFLLGDGYTF
TRBV11-3,-,-,TRBJ2-2,TGTGCCAGCTCTGTCACCGGGGAGCTGTTTTTT,CASSVTGELFF
TRBV4-3,-,once,TRBJ1-4,TGCGCCAGCAGCCAAGGAGGAGACAGCGAAAAACTGTTTTTT,CASSQGGDSEKLFF
TRBV28,TRBD2,large,TRBJ2-1,TGTGCCACCAACGGCCGGGGGGGTATCTCCTACAATGAGCAGTTCTTC,CATNGRGGISYNEQFF
TRBV2,TRBD2,-,TRBJ2-7,TGTGCCATCTCGACTAGCGGGTCCTACGAGCAGTACTTC,CAISTSGSYEQYF
TRBV14,-,-,TRBJ2-5,TGTGCCAGCAGCCAAAATCGCGGCCAAGAGACCCAGTACTTC,CASSQNRGQETQYF